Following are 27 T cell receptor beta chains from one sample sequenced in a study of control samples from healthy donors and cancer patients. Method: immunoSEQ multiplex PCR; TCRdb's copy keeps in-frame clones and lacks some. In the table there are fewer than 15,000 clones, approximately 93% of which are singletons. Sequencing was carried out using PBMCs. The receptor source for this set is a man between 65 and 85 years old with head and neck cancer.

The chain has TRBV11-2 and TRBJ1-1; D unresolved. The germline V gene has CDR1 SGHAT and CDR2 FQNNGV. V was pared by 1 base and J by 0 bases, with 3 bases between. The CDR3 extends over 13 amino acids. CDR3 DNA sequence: TGTGCCAGCAGCTTAGCTGTGAACACTGAAGCTTTCTTT. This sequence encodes CASSLAVNTEAFF.

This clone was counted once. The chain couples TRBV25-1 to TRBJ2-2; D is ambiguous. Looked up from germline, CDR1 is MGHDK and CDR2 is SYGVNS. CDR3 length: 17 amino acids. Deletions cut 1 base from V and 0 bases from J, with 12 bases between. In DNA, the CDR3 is TGTGCCAGCAGTGAATCTTTGACCGCCGCGAACACCGGGGAGCTGTTTTTT. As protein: CASSESLTAANTGELFF.

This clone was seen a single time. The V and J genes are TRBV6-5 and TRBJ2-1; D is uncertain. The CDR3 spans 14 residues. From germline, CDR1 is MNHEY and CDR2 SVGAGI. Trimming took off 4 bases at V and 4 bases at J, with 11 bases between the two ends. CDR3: CASSSSPVYNEQFF. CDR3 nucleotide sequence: TGTGCCAGCAGTTCCTCTCCAGTTTACAATGAGCAGTTCTTC.

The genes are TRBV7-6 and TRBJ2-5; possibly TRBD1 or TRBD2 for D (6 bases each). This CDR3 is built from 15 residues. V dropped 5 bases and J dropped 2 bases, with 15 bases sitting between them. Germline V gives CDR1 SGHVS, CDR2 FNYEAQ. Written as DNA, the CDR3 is TGTGCCAGCAGCCAGGGGAGGAAGGGGCAAGAGACCCAGTACTTC. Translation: CASSQGRKGQETQYF. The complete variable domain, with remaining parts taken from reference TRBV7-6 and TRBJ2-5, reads GAGVSQSPRYKVTKRGQDVALRCDPISGHVSLYWYRQALGQGPEFLTYFNYEAQQDKSGLPNDRFSAERPEGSISTLTIQRTEQRDSAMYRCASSQGRKGQETQYFGPGTRLLVL.

Written as DNA, the CDR3 is TGCAGCCCTCAAGTTCACAAGAACACTGAAGCTTTCTTT. Its translation: CSPQVHKNTEAFF. The chain carries TRBV29-1 and TRBJ1-1, with no clear D. The CDR3 runs 13 residues. V was cut by 8 bases and J by 1 base, with 14 bases left in between. Germline-derived CDR1 and CDR2 are SQVTM and ANQGSEA.

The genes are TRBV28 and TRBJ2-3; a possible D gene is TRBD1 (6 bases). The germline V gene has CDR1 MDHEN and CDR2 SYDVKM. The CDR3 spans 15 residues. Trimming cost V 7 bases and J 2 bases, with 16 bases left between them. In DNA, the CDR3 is TGTGCCAGCACACTAGGACAGAAATTCACAGATACGCAGTATTTT. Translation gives CASTLGQKFTDTQYF.

The CDR3 DNA reads TGCGCCAGCAGCTGGGGACCGGATGGGAACACTGAAGCTTTCTTT. Translating it yields CASSWGPDGNTEAFF. The chain recombines TRBV5-1 with TRBJ1-1; D may be TRBD1 (5 bases). V lost 3 bases to trimming and J lost 1 base, with 13 bases between them. The CDR3 sequence is 15 residues long. Germline V gives CDR1 SGHRS, CDR2 YFSETQ. The full variable domain, rest sourced from reference TRBV5-1 and TRBJ1-1, is KAGVTQTPRYLIKTRGQQVTLSCSPISGHRSVSWYQQTPGQGLQFLFEYFSETQRNKGNFPGRFSGRQFSNSRSEMNVSTLELGDSALYLCASSWGPDGNTEAFFGQGTRLTVV.

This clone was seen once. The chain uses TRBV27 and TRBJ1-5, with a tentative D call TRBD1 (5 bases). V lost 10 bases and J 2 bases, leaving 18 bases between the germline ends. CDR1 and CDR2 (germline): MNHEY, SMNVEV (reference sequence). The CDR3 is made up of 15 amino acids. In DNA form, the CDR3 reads TGTGCCACCAGCAGTGGGGCGAGTGGCAATCAGCCCCAGCATTTT. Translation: CATSSGASGNQPQHF.

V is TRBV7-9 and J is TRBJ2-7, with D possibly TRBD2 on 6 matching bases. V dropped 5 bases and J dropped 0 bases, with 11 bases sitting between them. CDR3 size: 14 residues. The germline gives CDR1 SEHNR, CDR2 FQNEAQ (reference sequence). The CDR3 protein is CASSLWDSSYEQYF. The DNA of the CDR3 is TGTGCCAGCAGCCTATGGGACTCCTCCTACGAGCAGTACTTC. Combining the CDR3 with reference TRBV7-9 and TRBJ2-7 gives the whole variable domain DTGVSQNPRHKITKRGQNVTFRCDPISEHNRLYWYRQTLGQGPEFLTYFQNEAQLEKSRLLSDRFSAERPKGSFSTLEIQRTEQGDSAMYLCASSLWDSSYEQYFGPGTRLTVT.

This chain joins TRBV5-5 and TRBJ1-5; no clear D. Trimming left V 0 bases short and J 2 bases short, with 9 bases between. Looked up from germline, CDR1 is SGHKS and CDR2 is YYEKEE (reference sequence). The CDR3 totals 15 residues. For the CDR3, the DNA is TGTGCCAGCAGCTTGGAACACCTTCGCAATCAGCCCCAGCATTTT. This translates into CASSLEHLRNQPQHF.

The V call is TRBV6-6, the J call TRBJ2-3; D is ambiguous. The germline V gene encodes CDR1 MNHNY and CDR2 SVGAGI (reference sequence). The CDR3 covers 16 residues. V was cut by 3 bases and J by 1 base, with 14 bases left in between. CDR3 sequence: CASSYPARRGTDTQYF. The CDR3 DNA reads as TGTGCCAGCAGTTATCCGGCTAGAAGAGGCACAGATACGCAGTATTTT.

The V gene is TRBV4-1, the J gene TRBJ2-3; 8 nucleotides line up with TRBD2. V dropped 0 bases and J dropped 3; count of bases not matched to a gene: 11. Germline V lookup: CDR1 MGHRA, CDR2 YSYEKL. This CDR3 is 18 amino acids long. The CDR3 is CASSQDSSASGLTDTQYF. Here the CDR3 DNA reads TGCGCCAGCAGCCAAGATTCCTCAGCTAGCGGGCTAACAGATACGCAGTATTTT.

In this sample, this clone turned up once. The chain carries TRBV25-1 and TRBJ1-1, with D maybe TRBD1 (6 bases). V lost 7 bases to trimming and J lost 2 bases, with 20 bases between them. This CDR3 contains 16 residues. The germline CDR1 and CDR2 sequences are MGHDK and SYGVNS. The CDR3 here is CASTSTTSRGNTEAFF. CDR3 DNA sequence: TGTGCCAGCACTTCTACCACCTCCAGGGGTAACACTGAAGCTTTCTTT.

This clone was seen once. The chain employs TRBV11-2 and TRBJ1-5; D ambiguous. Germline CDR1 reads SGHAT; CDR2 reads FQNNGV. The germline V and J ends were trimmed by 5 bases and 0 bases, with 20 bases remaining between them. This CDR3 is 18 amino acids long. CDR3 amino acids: CASSTTPRQTYSNQPQHF. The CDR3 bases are TGTGCCAGCAGCACCACCCCTCGACAAACTTATAGCAATCAGCCCCAGCATTTT.

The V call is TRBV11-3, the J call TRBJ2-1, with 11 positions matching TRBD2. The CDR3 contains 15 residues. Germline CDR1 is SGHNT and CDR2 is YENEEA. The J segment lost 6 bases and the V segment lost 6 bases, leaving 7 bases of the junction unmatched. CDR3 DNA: TGTGCCAGCAGTCCACATAGCGGGAGGGGCAATGAGCAGTTCTTC. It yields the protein CASSPHSGRGNEQFF.

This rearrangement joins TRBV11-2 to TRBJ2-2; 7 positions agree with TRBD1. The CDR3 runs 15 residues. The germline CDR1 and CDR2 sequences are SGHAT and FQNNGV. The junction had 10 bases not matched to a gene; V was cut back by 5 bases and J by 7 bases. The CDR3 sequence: CASSPDRDAVGELFF. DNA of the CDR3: TGTGCCAGCAGCCCAGACAGGGACGCAGTCGGGGAGCTGTTTTTT.

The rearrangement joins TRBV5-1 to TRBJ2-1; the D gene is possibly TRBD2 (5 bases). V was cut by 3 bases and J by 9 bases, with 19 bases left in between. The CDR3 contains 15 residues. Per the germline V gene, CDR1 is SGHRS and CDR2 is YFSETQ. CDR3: CASSSRSGSSSEQFF. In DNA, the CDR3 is TGCGCCAGCAGCTCCCGGAGCGGCAGCTCAAGTGAGCAGTTCTTC. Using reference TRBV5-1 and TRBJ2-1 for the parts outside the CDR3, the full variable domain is KAGVTQTPRYLIKTRGQQVTLSCSPISGHRSVSWYQQTPGQGLQFLFEYFSETQRNKGNFPGRFSGRQFSNSRSEMNVSTLELGDSALYLCASSSRSGSSSEQFFGPGTRLTVL.

The CDR3 is CASSQTGGRWYTEAFF. The CDR3 region has the DNA TGTGCCAGCAGCCAGACAGGGGGAAGGTGGTACACTGAAGCTTTCTTT. The chain has TRBV14 and TRBJ1-1; 9 bases line up with TRBD1. This CDR3 is 16 amino acids long. The germline V gene has CDR1 SGHDN and CDR2 FVKESK. V lost 3 bases to trimming and J lost 3 bases; unmatched junction nucleotides: 8.

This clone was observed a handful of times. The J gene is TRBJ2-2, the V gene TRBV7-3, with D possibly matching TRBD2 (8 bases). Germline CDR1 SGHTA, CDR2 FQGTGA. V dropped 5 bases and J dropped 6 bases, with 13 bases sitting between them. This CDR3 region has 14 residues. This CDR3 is CASSPGGLAGELFF. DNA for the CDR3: TGTGCCAGCAGCCCAGGGGGACTAGCCGGGGAGCTGTTTTTT.

CDR3 sequence reads: CTSSLPCTDTQYF. CDR3 bases: TGCACCAGCAGCCTACCGTGCACAGATACGCAGTATTTT. The rearrangement uses TRBV1 and TRBJ2-3. TRBV1 represents a pseudogene. CDR3 length equals 13 residues.

The CDR3 bases are TGCGCCAGCAGTGTGATGGGCTCCTACGAGTACGAGCAGTACTTC. As protein: CASSVMGSYEYEQYF. The V call is TRBV5-1, the J call TRBJ2-7; the D is unclear. Germline CDR1 SGHRS, CDR2 YFSETQ. This CDR3 region has 15 residues. The ends were cut back, 5 bases at V and 4 bases at J, with 19 bases in the middle.

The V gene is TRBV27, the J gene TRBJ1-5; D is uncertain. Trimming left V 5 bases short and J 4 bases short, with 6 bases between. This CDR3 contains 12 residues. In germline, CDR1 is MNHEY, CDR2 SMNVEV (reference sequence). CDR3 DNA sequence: TGTGCCAGCAGTACATGGAATCAGCCCCAGCATTTT. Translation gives CASSTWNQPQHF.

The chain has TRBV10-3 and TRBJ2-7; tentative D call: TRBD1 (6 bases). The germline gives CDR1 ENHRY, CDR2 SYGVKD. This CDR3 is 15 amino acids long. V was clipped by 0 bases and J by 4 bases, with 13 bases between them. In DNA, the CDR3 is TGTGCCATCAGTGAGTCTCAACAGGGCCAATACGAGCAGTACTTC. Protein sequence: CAISESQQGQYEQYF.

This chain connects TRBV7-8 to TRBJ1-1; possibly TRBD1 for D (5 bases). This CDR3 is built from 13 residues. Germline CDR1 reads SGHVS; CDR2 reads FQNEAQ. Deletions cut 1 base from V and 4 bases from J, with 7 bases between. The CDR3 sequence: CASSLVRGTEAFF. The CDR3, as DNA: TGTGCCAGCAGCTTAGTTAGGGGCACTGAAGCTTTCTTT.

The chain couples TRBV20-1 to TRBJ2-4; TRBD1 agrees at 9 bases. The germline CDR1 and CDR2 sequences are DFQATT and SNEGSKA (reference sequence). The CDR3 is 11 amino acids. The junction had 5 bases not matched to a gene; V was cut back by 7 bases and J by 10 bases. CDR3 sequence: CSGTDRGIQYF. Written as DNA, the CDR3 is TGCAGTGGGACGGACAGGGGTATTCAGTACTTC.

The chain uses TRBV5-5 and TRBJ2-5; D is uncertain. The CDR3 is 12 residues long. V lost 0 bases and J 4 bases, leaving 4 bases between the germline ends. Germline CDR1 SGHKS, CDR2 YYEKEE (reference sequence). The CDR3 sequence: CASSLASETQYF. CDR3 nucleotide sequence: TGTGCCAGCAGCTTGGCGTCAGAGACCCAGTACTTC.

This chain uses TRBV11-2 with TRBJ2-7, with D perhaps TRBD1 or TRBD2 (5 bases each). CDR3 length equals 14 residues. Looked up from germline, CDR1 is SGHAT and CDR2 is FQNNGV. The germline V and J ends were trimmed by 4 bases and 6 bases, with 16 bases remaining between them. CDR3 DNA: TGTGCCAGCAGCTGGGGACCCATCCTAGGCGAGCAGTACTTC. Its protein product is CASSWGPILGEQYF. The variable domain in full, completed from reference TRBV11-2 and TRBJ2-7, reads EAGVAQSPRYKIIEKRQSVAFWCNPISGHATLYWYQQILGQGPKLLIQFQNNGVVDDSQLPKDRFSAERLKGVDSTLKIQPAKLEDSAVYLCASSWGPILGEQYFGPGTRLTVT.